This T cell receptor (beta chain) was captured by sequencing in a study of blood T cell repertoires in COVID-19 (TCRdb year 2020). In terms of the full investigation: Samples covering the acute and convalescent phases of COVID-19 were provided by collaborators in the United States, Italy and Spain. The prospective study material was composed of cDNA or gDNA derived from T cells, B-cell-depleted T cells, or PBMCs. The repertoires were released in a freely available public database meant as a resource for research on the immune response to SARS-CoV-2. Deeply sampled blood TCRbeta repertoires from subjects exposed to, actively infected with, or recovered from COVID-19 were included in the dataset. HLA class I and class II types, where available, came from metadata supplied by the sample provider rather than from assay-based typing. The samples were drawn from the first 160 participants of the ongoing ImmuneRACE study and from 950 to 1,500 subjects provided by 6 global collaborators. Sample metadata almost always included a de-identified subject ID, COVID-19 status, age in years and sex.

Findings and caveats that apply to the study as a whole: How much clinical and demographic metadata was included differed by source and by participant, and the metadata was provided uncurated.

Remarks on this clone: It lacks a known antigen. No base quality values were provided; no much bigger clone lies one nucleotide off.

CDR1 and CDR2, per the germline V gene (reference sequence), are LNHNV and YYDKDF. CDR3 length: 16 amino acids, cysteine to phenylalanine. Solely the CDR3 DNA is kept, with 48 bases framed from the first base. Trimming takes 0 bases off V and 4 bases off J; junction bases not matched to a gene: 8. Enrolling through a virtual design, the prospective study's participants ranged in age from roughly 18 to 90 years and lived across roughly 23 United States geographic areas. In the prospective study, participants were assigned to cohorts based on the clinical history participants reported in a screening survey and a study questionnaire. Recovered participants in ImmuneRACE Cohort 3 were defined as having two consecutive negative NP/OP PCR tests, clearance from a healthcare professional, or resolution of symptoms. In the prospective study, whole blood, serum and a nasopharyngeal or oropharyngeal swab were collected from each participant by mobile phlebotomists. Participants in the prospective study had the option to provide additional blood draws and questionnaires over a roughly 2-month period. Prospective study blood samples were shipped either frozen or at room temperature before DNA extraction.

TCRbeta CDR3 regions were amplified from genomic DNA using the immunoSEQ Assay, a bias-controlled multiplex PCR. The study's own analysis went as follows. The number of nucleated cells in each sample was estimated from the amplification of reference gene primers within the assay. To quantify the absolute abundance of each unique TCRbeta CDR3 rearrangement, sequence reads were collapsed and filtered. For each sample, productive Simpson clonality was calculated by taking the square root of Simpson's diversity index across productive rearrangements. TCRdb took this table from immuneACCESS and kept in-frame rearrangements with V and J called. Such tables lack part of the clones; where checked against another copy, unresolved V genes explain under half of the gap, and the rest is unexplained. The DNA gave D and trimming, while V, J and clone size come from that table. The sample records 250,000 to 350,000 clones, roughly 90% of which are singletons. Of the sample, around 1.1% falls within the top ten clones.

The clonotype was recovered from a woman younger than 45 who had recovered from COVID-19. This chain is built from TRBV15 and TRBJ1-2; a stretch of 7 junction bases matches TRBD1. The sample taken for sequencing was PBMCs or T cells enriched from blood (not recorded which). This receptor carries the CDR3 CATSRDTAGGFYGYTF. DNA sequence: TGTGCCACCAGCAGAGATACGGCAGGGGGATTCTATGGCTACACCTTC.